The T cell receptor beta chain under discussion was sequenced for a study of early stage breast cancer tumors. Study-wide points: Tumor and normal breast were distinguished via blood comparison in most of the 16 patients.

As to this clone: The antigen is not known.

CDR1 GTSNPN and CDR2 SVGIG come from the germline V gene (reference sequence). The ends were cut back, 1 base at V and 2 bases at J, with 12 bases in the middle. The CDR3 has 14 amino acids. TCRdb's table, derived via immunoSEQ multiplex PCR, lists solely in-frame clones and lacks some. The table includes 9,700 or so clones, 78% detected once. The specimen was normal breast tissue next to the tumor. The chain employs TRBV30 and TRBJ2-7; D is ambiguous. This receptor was obtained from a person aged 35-55 years with breast cancer. DNA for the CDR3: TGTGCCTGGAGTGAAGGTAGATGGACCTACGAGCAGTACTTC. This codes for CAWSEGRWTYEQYF.